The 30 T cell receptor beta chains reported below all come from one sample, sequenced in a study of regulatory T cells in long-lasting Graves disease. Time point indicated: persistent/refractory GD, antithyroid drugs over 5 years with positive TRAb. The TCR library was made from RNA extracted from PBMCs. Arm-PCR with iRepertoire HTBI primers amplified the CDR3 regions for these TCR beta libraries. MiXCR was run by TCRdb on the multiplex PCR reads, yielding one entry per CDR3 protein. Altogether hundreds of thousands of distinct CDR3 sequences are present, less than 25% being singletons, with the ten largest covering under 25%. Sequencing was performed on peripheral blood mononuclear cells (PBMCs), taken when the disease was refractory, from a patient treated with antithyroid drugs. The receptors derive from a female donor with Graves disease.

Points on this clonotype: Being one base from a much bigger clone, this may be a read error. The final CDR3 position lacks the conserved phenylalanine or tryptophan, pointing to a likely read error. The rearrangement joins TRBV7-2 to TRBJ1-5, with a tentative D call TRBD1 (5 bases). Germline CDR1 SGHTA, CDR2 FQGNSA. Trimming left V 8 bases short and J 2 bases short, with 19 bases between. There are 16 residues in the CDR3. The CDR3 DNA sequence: TGTGCCAGCTCAACCCAGGGCCATAGTGGCAATCAGCCCCAGCATTCT. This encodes CASSTQGHSGNQPQHS.

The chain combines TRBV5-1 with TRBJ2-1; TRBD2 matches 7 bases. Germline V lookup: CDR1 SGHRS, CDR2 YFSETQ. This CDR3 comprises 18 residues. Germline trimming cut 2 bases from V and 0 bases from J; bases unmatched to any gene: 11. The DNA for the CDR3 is TGCGCCAGCAGCTTTTTCGAATTGGGGGGGTCCTCCTACAATGAGCAGTTCTTC. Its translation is CASSFFELGGSSYNEQFF.

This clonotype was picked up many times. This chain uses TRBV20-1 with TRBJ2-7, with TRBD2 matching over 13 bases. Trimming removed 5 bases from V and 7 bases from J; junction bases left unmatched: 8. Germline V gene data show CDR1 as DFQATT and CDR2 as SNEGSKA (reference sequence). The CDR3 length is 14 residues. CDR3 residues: CSAWPGLAGIEQYF. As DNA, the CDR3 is TGCAGTGCTTGGCCGGGACTAGCGGGAATAGAGCAGTACTTC.

The CDR3 DNA reads as TGTGCCAGCATCACGGGGACTGAAGCTTTCTTT. Translated: CASITGTEAFF. The chain is built from TRBV6-2 or TRBV6-3 and TRBJ1-1; D is undetermined. The germline V and J ends were trimmed by 7 bases and 5 bases, with 8 bases remaining between them. The CDR3 length is 11 residues. CDR1 is MNHEY, CDR2 SVGEGT, per germline.

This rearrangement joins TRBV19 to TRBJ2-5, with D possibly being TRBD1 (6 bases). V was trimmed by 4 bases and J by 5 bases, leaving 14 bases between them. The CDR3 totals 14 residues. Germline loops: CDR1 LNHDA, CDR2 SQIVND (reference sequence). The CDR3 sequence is CASSTTGPAETQYF. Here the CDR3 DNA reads TGTGCCAGTAGTACGACAGGTCCGGCGGAGACCCAGTACTTC.

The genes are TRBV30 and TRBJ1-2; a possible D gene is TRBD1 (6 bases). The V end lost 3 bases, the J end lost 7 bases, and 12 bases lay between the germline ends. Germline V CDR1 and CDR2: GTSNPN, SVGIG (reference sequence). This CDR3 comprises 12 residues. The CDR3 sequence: CAWSRGAFGYTF. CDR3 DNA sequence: TGTGCCTGGAGCCGGGGGGCTTTTGGCTACACCTTC. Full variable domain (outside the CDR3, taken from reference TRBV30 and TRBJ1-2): SQTIHQWPATLVQPVGSPLSLECTVEGTSNPNLYWYRQAAGRGLQLLFYSVGIGQISSEVPQNLSASRPQDRQFILSSKKLLLSDSGFYLCAWSRGAFGYTFGSGTRLTVV.

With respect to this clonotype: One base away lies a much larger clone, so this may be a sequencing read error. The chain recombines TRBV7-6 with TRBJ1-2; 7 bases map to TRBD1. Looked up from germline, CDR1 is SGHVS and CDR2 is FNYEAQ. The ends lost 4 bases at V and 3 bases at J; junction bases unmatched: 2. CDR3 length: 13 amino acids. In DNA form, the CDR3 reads TGTGCCAGCAGCTCGGGACAGCACTATGGCTACACCTTC. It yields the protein CASSSGQHYGYTF.

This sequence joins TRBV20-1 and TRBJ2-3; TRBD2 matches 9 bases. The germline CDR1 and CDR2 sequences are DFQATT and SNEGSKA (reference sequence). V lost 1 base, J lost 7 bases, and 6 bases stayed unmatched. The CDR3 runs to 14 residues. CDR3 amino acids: CSARAWTSENTQYF. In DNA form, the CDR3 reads TGCAGTGCTAGAGCCTGGACTAGCGAAAATACGCAGTATTTT.

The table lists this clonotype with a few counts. The CDR3 sequence: CSAIQATNEKLFF. Here the CDR3 DNA reads TGCAGTGCTATACAGGCAACTAATGAAAAACTGTTTTTT. This chain links TRBV20-1 with TRBJ1-4; D is perhaps TRBD1 (5 bases). CDR1 is DFQATT, CDR2 SNEGSKA, per germline (reference sequence). Trimming took off 4 bases at V and 0 bases at J, with 6 bases between the two ends. The CDR3 is 13 residues long.

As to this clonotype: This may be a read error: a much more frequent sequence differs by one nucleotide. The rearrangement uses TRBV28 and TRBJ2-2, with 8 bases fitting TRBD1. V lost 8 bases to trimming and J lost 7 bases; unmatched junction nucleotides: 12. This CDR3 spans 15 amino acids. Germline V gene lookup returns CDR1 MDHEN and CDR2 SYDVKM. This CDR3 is CASGQKNRGIGELFF. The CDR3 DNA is TGTGCCAGCGGACAGAAAAACAGGGGGATCGGGGAGCTGTTTTTT.

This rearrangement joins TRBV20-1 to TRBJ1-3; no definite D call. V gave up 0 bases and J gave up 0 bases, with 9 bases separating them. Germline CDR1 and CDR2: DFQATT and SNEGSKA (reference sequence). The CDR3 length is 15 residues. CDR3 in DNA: TGCAGTGCTAGAGATTTCAGAAGCTCTGGAAACACCATATATTTT. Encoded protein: CSARDFRSSGNTIYF.

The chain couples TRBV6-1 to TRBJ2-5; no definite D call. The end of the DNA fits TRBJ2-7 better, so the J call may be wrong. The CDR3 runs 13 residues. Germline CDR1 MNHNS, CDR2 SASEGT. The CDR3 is CASSVVASYEQYF. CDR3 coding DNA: TGTGCCAGCAGCGTAGTCGCCTCCTACGAGCAGTACTTC.

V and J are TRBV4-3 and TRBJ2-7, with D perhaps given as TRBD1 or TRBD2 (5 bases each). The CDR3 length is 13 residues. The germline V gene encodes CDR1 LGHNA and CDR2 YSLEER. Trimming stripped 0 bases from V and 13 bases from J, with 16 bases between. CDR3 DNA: TGCGCCAGCAGCCAAGAAATTACGGGACCGTCTTACTTC. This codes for CASSQEITGPSYF.

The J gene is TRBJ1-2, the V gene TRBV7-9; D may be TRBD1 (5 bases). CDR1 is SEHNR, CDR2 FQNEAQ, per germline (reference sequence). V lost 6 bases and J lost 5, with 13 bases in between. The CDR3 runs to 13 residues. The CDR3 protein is CASSRGGKYGYTF. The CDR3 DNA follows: TGTGCCAGCAGTAGGGGCGGGAAGTATGGCTACACCTTC.

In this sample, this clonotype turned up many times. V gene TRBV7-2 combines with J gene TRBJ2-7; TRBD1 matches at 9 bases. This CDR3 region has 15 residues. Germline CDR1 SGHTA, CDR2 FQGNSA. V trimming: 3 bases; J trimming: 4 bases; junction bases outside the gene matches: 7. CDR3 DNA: TGTGCCAGCAGCTTCCCCGGGACAGGGACGTACGAGCAGTACTTC. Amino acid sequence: CASSFPGTGTYEQYF.

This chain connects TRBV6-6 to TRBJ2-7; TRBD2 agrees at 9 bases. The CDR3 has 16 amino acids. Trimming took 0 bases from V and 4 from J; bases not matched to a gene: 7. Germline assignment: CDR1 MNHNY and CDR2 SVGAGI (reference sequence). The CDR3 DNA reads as TGTGCCAGCAGTTACTCGTACTGGACTAGCGAATACGAGCAGTACTTC. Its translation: CASSYSYWTSEYEQYF.

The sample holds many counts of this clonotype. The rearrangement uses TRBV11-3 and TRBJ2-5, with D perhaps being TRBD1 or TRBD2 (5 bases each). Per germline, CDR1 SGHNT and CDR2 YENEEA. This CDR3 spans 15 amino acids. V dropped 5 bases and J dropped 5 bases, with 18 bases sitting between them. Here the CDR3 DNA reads TGTGCCAGCAGCCCCCGAAGGGGAGTCAGGGAGACCCAGTACTTC. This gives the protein CASSPRRGVRETQYF.

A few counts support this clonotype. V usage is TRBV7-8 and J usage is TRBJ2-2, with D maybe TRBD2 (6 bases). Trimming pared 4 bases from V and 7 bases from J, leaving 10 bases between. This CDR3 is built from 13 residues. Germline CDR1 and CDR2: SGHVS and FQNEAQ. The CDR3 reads CASSSREHGELFF. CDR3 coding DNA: TGTGCCAGCAGCTCCCGGGAGCACGGGGAGCTGTTTTTT.

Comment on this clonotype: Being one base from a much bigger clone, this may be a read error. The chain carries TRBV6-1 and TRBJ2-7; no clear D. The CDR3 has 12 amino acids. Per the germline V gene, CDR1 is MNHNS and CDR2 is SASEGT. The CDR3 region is CASSETIYEQCF. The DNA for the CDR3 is TGTGCCAGCAGTGAAACCATCTACGAGCAGTGCTTC.

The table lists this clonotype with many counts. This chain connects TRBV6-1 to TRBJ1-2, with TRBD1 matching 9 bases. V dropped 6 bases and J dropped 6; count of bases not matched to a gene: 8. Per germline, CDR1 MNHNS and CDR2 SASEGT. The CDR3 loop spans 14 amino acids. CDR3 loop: CASSLGTGLHGYTF. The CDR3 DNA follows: TGTGCCAGCAGCCTCGGGACAGGGTTACATGGCTACACCTTC.

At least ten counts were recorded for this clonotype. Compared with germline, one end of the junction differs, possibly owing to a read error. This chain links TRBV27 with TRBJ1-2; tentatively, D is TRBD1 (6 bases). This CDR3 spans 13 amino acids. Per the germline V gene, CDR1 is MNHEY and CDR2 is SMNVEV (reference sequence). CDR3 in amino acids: CASSQTGNYGYTF. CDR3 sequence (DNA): TGCGCCAGCAGCCAAACAGGGAACTATGGCTACACCTTC.

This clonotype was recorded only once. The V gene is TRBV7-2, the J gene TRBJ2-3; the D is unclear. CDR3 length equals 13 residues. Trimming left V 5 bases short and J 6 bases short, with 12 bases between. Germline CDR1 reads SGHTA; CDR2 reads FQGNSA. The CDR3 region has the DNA TGTGCCAGCAGCCAAGAGTGGTCCGATACGCAGTATTTT. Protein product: CASSQEWSDTQYF. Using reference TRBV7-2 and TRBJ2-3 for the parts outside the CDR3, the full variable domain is GAGVSQSPSNKVTEKGKDVELRCDPISGHTALYWYRQSLGQGLEFLIYFQGNSAPDKSGLPSDRFSAERTGGSVSTLTIQRTQQEDSAVYLCASSQEWSDTQYFGPGTRLTVL.

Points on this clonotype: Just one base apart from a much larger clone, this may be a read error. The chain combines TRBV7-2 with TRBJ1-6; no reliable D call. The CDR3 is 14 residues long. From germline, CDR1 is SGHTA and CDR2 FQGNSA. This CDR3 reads CAGSLGIIDPPLHF. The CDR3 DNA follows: TGTGCCGGCAGCCTCGGGATAATCGACCCACCCCTCCACTTT.

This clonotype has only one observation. This CDR3 reads CASSQEKEGAGNIQYF. The CDR3 DNA reads TGCGCCAGCAGCCAAGAAAAGGAGGGGGCAGGAAACATTCAGTACTTC. The J gene is TRBJ2-4, the V gene TRBV4-3; possible D gene TRBD1, 7 bases. Germline CDR1 LGHNA, CDR2 YSLEER. With 0 bases removed from V and 6 bases from J, the gap between germline ends came to 15 bases. There are 16 residues in the CDR3.

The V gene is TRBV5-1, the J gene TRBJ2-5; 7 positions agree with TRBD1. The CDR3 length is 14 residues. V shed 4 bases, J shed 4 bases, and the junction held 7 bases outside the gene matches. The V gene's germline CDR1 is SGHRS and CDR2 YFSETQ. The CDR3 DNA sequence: TGCGCCAGCAGCCTGACAGGGAATGGAGAGACCCAGTACTTC. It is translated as CASSLTGNGETQYF.

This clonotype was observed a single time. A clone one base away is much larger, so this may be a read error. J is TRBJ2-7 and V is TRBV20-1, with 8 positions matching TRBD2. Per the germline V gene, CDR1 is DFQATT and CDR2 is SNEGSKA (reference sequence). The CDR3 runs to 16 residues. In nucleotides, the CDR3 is TGCAGTGCTGGAGATCTAGGTGCGGGAGGCCCCTACGAGCAGTACTTC. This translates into CSAGDLGAGGPYEQYF.

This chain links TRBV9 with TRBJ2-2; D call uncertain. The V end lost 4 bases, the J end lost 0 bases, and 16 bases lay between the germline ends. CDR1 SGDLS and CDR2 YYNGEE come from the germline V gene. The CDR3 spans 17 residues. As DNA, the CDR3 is TGTGCCAGCAGCCCAACCACGTGGCTTTCGAACACCGGGGAGCTGTTTTTT. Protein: CASSPTTWLSNTGELFF.

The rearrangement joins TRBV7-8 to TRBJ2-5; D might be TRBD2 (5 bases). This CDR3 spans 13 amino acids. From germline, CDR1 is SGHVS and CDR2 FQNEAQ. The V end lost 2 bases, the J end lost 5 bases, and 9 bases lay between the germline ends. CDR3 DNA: TGTGCCAGCAGCTTACTAGCTTGGGAGACCCAGTACTTC. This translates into CASSLLAWETQYF.

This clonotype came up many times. This CDR3 reads CSVQLSGGTEAFF. In DNA form, the CDR3 reads TGCAGCGTCCAACTATCAGGGGGCACTGAAGCTTTCTTT. V and J are TRBV29-1 and TRBJ1-1; 7 bases align to TRBD1. The germline V gene has CDR1 SQVTM and CDR2 ANQGSEA. The CDR3 runs 13 residues. Germline trimming cut 6 bases from V and 4 bases from J; bases unmatched to any gene: 8.

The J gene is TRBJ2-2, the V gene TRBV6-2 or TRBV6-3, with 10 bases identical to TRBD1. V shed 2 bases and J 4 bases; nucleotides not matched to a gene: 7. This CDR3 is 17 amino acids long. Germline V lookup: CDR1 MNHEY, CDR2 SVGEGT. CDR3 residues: CASSYPGQGVVTGELFF. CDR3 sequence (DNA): TGTGCCAGCAGTTACCCCGGACAGGGGGTTGTCACCGGGGAGCTGTTTTTT.